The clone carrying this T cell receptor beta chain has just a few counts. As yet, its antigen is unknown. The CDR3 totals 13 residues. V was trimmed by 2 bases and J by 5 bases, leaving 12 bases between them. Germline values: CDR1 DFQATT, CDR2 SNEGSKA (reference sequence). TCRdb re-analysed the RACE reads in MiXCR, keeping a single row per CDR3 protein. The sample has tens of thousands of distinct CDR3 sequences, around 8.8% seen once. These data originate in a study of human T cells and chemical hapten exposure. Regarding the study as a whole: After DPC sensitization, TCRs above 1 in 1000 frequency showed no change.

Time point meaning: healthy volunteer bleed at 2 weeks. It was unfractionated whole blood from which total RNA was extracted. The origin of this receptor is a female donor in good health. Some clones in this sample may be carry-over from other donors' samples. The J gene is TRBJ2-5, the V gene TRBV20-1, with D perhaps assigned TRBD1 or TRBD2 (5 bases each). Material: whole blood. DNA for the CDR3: TGCAGTGCTAGAACTCTATGGGGGGAGACCCAGTACTTC. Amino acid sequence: CSARTLWGETQYF.